This entry lists 28 T cell receptor beta chains sequenced from one sample in a study of post-analysis software for immune sequencing data. Study-wide findings and caveats: In patients, TRBV5-6, TRBV5-1 and TRBV20-1 belonged to five TRBV segments found more frequently than in controls.

These receptors have no known antigen. Unique molecular identifiers were carried by the TCR beta cDNA libraries. TCRdb used MiXCR to reprocess the PCR reads, holding one entry per CDR3 protein. The table includes some 260,000 distinct CDR3 sequences, 36% detected once. Sequenced sample: blood. The receptors here all came from a girl between 5 and 17 years old with multiple sclerosis.

This clonotype has at least ten counts. The rearrangement uses TRBV13 and TRBJ2-5, with D perhaps assigned TRBD1 or TRBD2 (5 bases each). The CDR3 is 13 amino acids. Germline CDR1 and CDR2: PRHDT and FYEKMQ (reference sequence). V was clipped by 5 bases and J by 1 base, with 8 bases between them. The CDR3 protein is CASSPGPQETQYF. In DNA, the CDR3 is TGTGCCAGCAGCCCGGGACCCCAAGAGACCCAGTACTTC.

The rearrangement links TRBV12-3 or TRBV12-4 to TRBJ2-1, with 8 positions matching TRBD2. V lost 8 bases to trimming and J lost 0 bases; unmatched junction nucleotides: 6. The CDR3 is 15 residues long. In nucleotides, the CDR3 is TGTGCCAGCGAGGGGAGCGGGAGCTCCTACAATGAGCAGTTCTTC. This codes for CASEGSGSSYNEQFF.

Of note for this clonotype: This sequence may be a read error, since a much larger clone differs from it by one base. The genes are TRBV5-1 and TRBJ1-2, with D unclear. V shed 1 base and J shed 8 bases, with 15 bases lying between them. This CDR3 contains 14 residues. CDR1 and CDR2 from the germline V gene are SGHRS and YFSETQ. CDR3 region: CASSLFGSLDGYTF. The CDR3 bases are TGCGCCAGCAGCTTGTTCGGGAGTCTCGACGGCTACACCTTC.

This clonotype was detected many times. This chain's CDR3 is CASRLGGLTSTDTQYF. CDR3 in DNA: TGTGCCAGCAGACTCGGGGGGCTAACTAGCACAGATACGCAGTATTTT. V and J are TRBV7-8 and TRBJ2-3, with D perhaps matching TRBD2 (7 bases). Germline loops: CDR1 SGHVS, CDR2 FQNEAQ. The CDR3 contains 16 residues. V was trimmed by 6 bases and J by 0 bases, leaving 16 bases between them.

This clonotype was observed once. This may arise from a read error, as a much more abundant clone is one base away. The chain has TRBV10-3 and TRBJ2-2; 7 positions match TRBD1. Trimming removed 10 bases from V and 0 bases from J; junction bases left unmatched: 5. Germline V gives CDR1 ENHRY, CDR2 SYGVKD. The CDR3 totals 14 residues. In nucleotides, the CDR3 is TGTGCCACCTGCGGACAGGCGAACACCGGGGAGCTGTTTTTT. Its protein is CATCGQANTGELFF.

This clonotype was seen a handful of times. Possible read error: a much larger clone is one base away. The chain combines TRBV4-2 with TRBJ1-6; D remains ambiguous. Germline V CDR1 and CDR2: LGHNA, YNFKEQ. The CDR3 sequence is 14 residues long. Here the CDR3 DNA reads TGTGCCAGCAGCCAAGGGACGGGCAATTCACCCCGCCACTTT. This codes for CASSQGTGNSPRHF.

In this sample, this clonotype turned up many times. The chain employs TRBV10-3 and TRBJ2-3, with D tentatively TRBD1 (7 bases). Germline V gives CDR1 ENHRY, CDR2 SYGVKD. V shed 3 bases and J shed 0 bases, with 10 bases lying between them. This CDR3 spans 15 amino acids. In DNA form, the CDR3 reads TGTGCCATCAGTGATTCAGGGGGGAGCACAGATACGCAGTATTTT. Encoded protein: CAISDSGGSTDTQYF.

In this sample, this clonotype turned up many times. The chain combines TRBV10-3 with TRBJ2-3; D remains ambiguous. V dropped 6 bases and J dropped 3 bases, with 10 bases sitting between them. Germline V gene data show CDR1 as ENHRY and CDR2 as SYGVKD. This CDR3 is 13 amino acids long. CDR3 residues: CAISGLETDTQYF. The CDR3 DNA sequence: TGTGCCATCAGCGGGCTGGAAACAGATACGCAGTATTTT.

V is TRBV11-2 and J is TRBJ2-7; D tentatively fits TRBD1 or TRBD2 (5 bases each). The V gene's germline CDR1 is SGHAT and CDR2 FQNNGV. CDR3 length: 12 amino acids. V lost 1 base and J 9 bases, leaving 10 bases between the germline ends. The CDR3 protein is CASSLGDGAQYF. The CDR3 nucleotides are TGTGCCAGCAGCTTAGGGGACGGCGCGCAGTACTTC.

This clonotype has only a few counts. J is TRBJ2-2 and V is TRBV5-1; D remains ambiguous. V dropped 3 bases and J dropped 4 bases, with 22 bases sitting between them. Germline CDR1 is SGHRS and CDR2 is YFSETQ. The CDR3 length is 18 residues. The CDR3 DNA sequence: TGCGCCAGCAGCTCCATTTCGCGACGGGTATCGGGCACCGGGGAGCTGTTTTTT. It yields the protein CASSSISRRVSGTGELFF.

V gene TRBV7-2 combines with J gene TRBJ2-1; TRBD2 matches at 10 bases. V lost 3 bases, J lost 8 bases, and 7 bases stayed unmatched. CDR3 length: 15 amino acids. Germline V CDR1 and CDR2: SGHTA, FQGNSA. CDR3 nucleotides: TGTGCCAGCAGCTTGGGCCCGGGACTAGCGTATGAGCAGTTCTTC. Translating it yields CASSLGPGLAYEQFF.

This clonotype has at least ten counts. CDR3 sequence: CASTGTRGGYGYTF. The CDR3 DNA sequence: TGTGCCAGCACCGGGACACGGGGAGGCTATGGCTACACCTTC. The rearrangement uses TRBV12-3 or TRBV12-4 and TRBJ1-2; TRBD1 might be the D (6 bases). V dropped 7 bases and J dropped 4 bases, with 16 bases sitting between them. CDR3 size: 14 residues.

Written as DNA, the CDR3 is TGCAGTGCTAGAGATTTTCAACACTCAGGCCAGCCCCAGCATTTT. Protein sequence: CSARDFQHSGQPQHF. J is TRBJ1-5 and V is TRBV20-1; the D is unclear. The CDR3 consists of 15 residues. V was pared by 0 bases and J by 7 bases, with 16 bases between. CDR1 and CDR2 (germline): DFQATT, SNEGSKA (reference sequence).

Comment on this clonotype: A much larger clone is a single base away; this may be a read error. The CDR3 does not close with the conserved phenylalanine or tryptophan, likely indicating a read error. This chain connects TRBV7-9 to TRBJ1-2; D remains ambiguous. Looked up from germline, CDR1 is SEHNR and CDR2 is FQNEAQ (reference sequence). Trimming took 2 bases from V and 4 from J, leaving 14 bases between them. The length of the CDR3 is 15 residues. The chain's CDR3 is CASSLLPITVYGYTL. The CDR3, as DNA: TGTGCCAGCAGCTTACTCCCCATAACCGTCTATGGCTACACCCTC.

As to this clonotype: Relative to the germline gene, one junction end is altered; a read error may explain this. This rearrangement joins TRBV29-1 to TRBJ2-1, with TRBD1 identical over 8 bases. There are 17 residues in the CDR3. Germline V gene data show CDR1 as SQVTM and CDR2 as ANQGSEA. The CDR3 region is CGVGRNPATGGYNEQFF. The DNA of the CDR3 is TGCGGCGTTGGAAGGAATCCGGCTACAGGGGGGTACAATGAGCAGTTCTTC.

This clonotype was counted ten times or more. This chain links TRBV5-1 with TRBJ2-6, with D hard to call. V was trimmed by 5 bases and J by 3 bases, leaving 3 bases between them. This CDR3 region has 12 residues. Germline-derived CDR1 and CDR2 are SGHRS and YFSETQ. The CDR3 DNA reads TGCGCCAGCAGAAGTGGGGCCAACGTCCTGACTTTC. Translation gives CASRSGANVLTF.

This clonotype was found many times. The chain recombines TRBV7-2 with TRBJ1-4, with D unclear. This CDR3 spans 14 amino acids. The germline V gene has CDR1 SGHTA and CDR2 FQGNSA. Trimming stripped 7 bases from V and 0 bases from J, with 9 bases between. CDR3 sequence: CASKTAPTNEKLFF. CDR3 DNA: TGTGCCAGCAAGACCGCTCCAACTAATGAAAAACTGTTTTTT.

V usage is TRBV5-1 and J usage is TRBJ2-1; 11 nucleotides agree with TRBD1. The V gene end was trimmed by 3 bases and the J gene end by 3 bases; junction bases not matched to a gene: 5. The CDR3 consists of 16 residues. Germline V gene lookup returns CDR1 SGHRS and CDR2 YFSETQ. The CDR3 DNA sequence: TGCGCCAGCAGCTCCGGGACAGGGGGTATCTACAATGAGCAGTTCTTC. Translated, it gives CASSSGTGGIYNEQFF.

The chain employs TRBV5-1 and TRBJ1-1; D call uncertain. The germline CDR1 and CDR2 sequences are SGHRS and YFSETQ. The CDR3 is 13 amino acids. The V end lost 5 bases, the J end lost 1 base, and 9 bases lay between the germline ends. CDR3 nucleotides: TGCGCCAGCAGGGAGTCCCCGAACACTGAAGCTTTCTTT. Amino acid sequence: CASRESPNTEAFF.

The sample holds many counts of this clonotype. The chain links TRBV6-1 to TRBJ1-1, with unresolved D. This CDR3 comprises 13 residues. Germline V gives CDR1 MNHNS, CDR2 SASEGT. Trimming pared 5 bases from V and 2 bases from J, leaving 9 bases between. For the CDR3, the DNA is TGTGCCAGCAGTCCTCGCAAAAACACTGAAGCTTTCTTT. It specifies CASSPRKNTEAFF.

This clonotype has at least ten counts. V is TRBV27 and J is TRBJ1-2; a weak D match, TRBD1 (5 bases). V was clipped by 0 bases and J by 6 bases, with 11 bases between them. Germline V gene sequence: CDR1 MNHEY, CDR2 SMNVEV (reference sequence). This CDR3 is built from 14 residues. The CDR3 is CASSLSRGLDGYTF. The CDR3 DNA sequence: TGTGCCAGCAGTTTATCGAGGGGACTGGATGGCTACACCTTC.

This sequence joins TRBV19 and TRBJ1-5; weak D call: TRBD1 (5 bases). The ends were cut back, 7 bases at V and 4 bases at J, with 20 bases in the middle. CDR1 LNHDA and CDR2 SQIVND come from the germline V gene (reference sequence). The CDR3 is 16 amino acids. In DNA, the CDR3 is TGTGCCAGTACCCAGCTCGGAGAGGGACGGAATCAGCCCCAGCATTTT. This sequence encodes CASTQLGEGRNQPQHF.

The chain couples TRBV6-5 to TRBJ2-3; no firm D call. This CDR3 has 13 residues. Germline V gene sequence: CDR1 MNHEY, CDR2 SVGAGI. V lost 7 bases and J lost 1, with 9 bases in between. CDR3 nucleotides: TGTGCCAGCACCTCTGGAGGCACAGATACGCAGTATTTT. This encodes CASTSGGTDTQYF.

The rearrangement links TRBV5-1 to TRBJ2-5; perhaps TRBD1 as D (5 bases). The CDR3 is 14 residues long. Germline values: CDR1 SGHRS, CDR2 YFSETQ. Deletions cut 2 bases from V and 5 bases from J, with 13 bases between. The CDR3: CASSFGRAQETQYF. The CDR3 DNA sequence: TGCGCCAGCAGCTTTGGCAGGGCCCAGGAGACCCAGTACTTC.

This chain joins TRBV20-1 and TRBJ2-7; weak D call: TRBD2 (7 bases). Trimming shortened V by 3 bases and J by 0 bases, and 24 bases separated the two germline ends. Germline assignment: CDR1 DFQATT and CDR2 SNEGSKA (reference sequence). This CDR3 has 18 amino acids. CDR3: CSARSWLVGGQSSYEQYF. DNA for the CDR3: TGCAGTGCTAGGAGCTGGCTAGTGGGGGGGCAGAGCTCCTACGAGCAGTACTTC.

This clonotype has more than one count but fewer than ten. A much bigger clone sits one base away, suggesting this may be a read error. V and J are TRBV6-2 or TRBV6-3 and TRBJ2-7; TRBD2 is a possible D gene (5 bases). This CDR3 is 12 amino acids long. V lost 5 bases, J lost 7 bases, and 12 bases lay in between. CDR1 and CDR2 (germline): MNHEY, SVGEGT. CDR3 protein: CASSHGINEQYF. The CDR3 coding sequence is TGTGCCAGCAGTCACGGGATCAATGAGCAGTACTTC.

The chain employs TRBV5-1 and TRBJ2-5, with TRBD1 matching over 10 bases. V lost 0 bases to trimming and J lost 5 bases; unmatched junction nucleotides: 13. The germline V gene has CDR1 SGHRS and CDR2 YFSETQ. CDR3 size: 18 residues. CDR3 bases: TGCGCCAGCAGCTTGGCGAGCTACTCGGGACAGGGGATGGAGACCCAGTACTTC. This translates into CASSLASYSGQGMETQYF.

The chain uses TRBV5-1 and TRBJ2-5; 9 bases match TRBD1. Judging by the DNA end, TRBJ2-7 fits better; the J call may be wrong. Germline CDR1 is SGHRS and CDR2 is YFSETQ. The CDR3 runs 14 residues. The CDR3 loop reads CASSSRDRDYEQYF. The CDR3 DNA is TGCGCCAGCAGCTCCCGGGACAGGGACTACGAGCAGTACTTC.